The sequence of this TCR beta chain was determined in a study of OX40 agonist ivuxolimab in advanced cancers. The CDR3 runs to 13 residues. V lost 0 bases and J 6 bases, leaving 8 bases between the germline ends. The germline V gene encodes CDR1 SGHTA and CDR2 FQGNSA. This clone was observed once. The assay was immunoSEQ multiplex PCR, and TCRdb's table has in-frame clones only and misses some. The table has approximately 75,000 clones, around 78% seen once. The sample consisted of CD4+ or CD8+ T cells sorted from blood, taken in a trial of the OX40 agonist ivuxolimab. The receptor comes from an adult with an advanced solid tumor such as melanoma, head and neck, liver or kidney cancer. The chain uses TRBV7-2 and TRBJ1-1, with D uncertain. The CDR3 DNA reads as TGTGCCAGCAGCTTAGCCTATAAATCTGAAGCTTTCTTT. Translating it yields CASSLAYKSEAFF.